One TCR beta chain is described in this entry. Clones were sequenced by immunoSEQ multiplex PCR, and TCRdb holds only the in-frame ones, with some missing. The sample shows approximately 77,000 clones, just over 90% of them seen only once. The data belong to a study of T cell responses to AZD1222 COVID-19 vaccine. The sequence derives from an adult in good health. The source material was peripheral blood, sampled on day 0 of MenACWY control vaccination.

The CDR3 here is CASSWSSDSYEQYF. CDR3 DNA: TGTGCCAGCAGCTGGAGTAGCGACTCCTACGAGCAGTACTTC. V is TRBV5-5 and J is TRBJ2-7; D perhaps matches TRBD2 (5 bases). V was trimmed by 3 bases and J by 0 bases, leaving 10 bases between them. Germline CDR1 reads SGHKS; CDR2 reads YYEKEE (reference sequence). The CDR3 loop spans 14 amino acids.